Below, one TCR beta chain is given with its context. Antigen: not known. TCR sequencing used cDNA made by reverse transcription of extracted RNA. Data came from immunoSEQ multiplex PCR; TCRdb stores just in-frame clones and leaves some out. Of over 150,000 clones listed, about 60% were seen once; the top ten hold approximately 3.3%. The treatment: oral pan-JAK inhibitor, 5-10 mg twice daily. Obtained from alopecia areata patients were lesional scalp punch biopsies along with peripheral blood. These data originate in a study of CD8+ T cells in alopecia areata. Overall study findings and caveats: TCRs were shared less clearly across patients than in mice, possibly for HLA-related reasons.

V was shortened by 4 bases and J by 4 bases, with 16 bases between the two germline ends. Germline lookup yields CDR1 SQVTM and CDR2 ANQGSEA. The CDR3 loop spans 14 amino acids. The V gene is TRBV29-1, the J gene TRBJ2-5; the D gene is possibly TRBD1 (5 bases). The TCR was taken from a human donor with alopecia areata. The sequencing used CD4+ T cells sorted from blood, collected at week 4, from a patient treated with tofacitinib. CDR3 in amino acids: CSVGIGALGETQYF. CDR3 nucleotides: TGCAGCGTTGGAATAGGGGCCCTGGGAGAGACCCAGTACTTC.